This is a list of T cell receptor beta chains from one sample in a study of blood T cell repertoires in COVID-19. TCRdb keeps only in-frame clones here, not all; method: immunoSEQ multiplex PCR. The profile shows around 100,000 clones, around 84% of them singletons. The sample comprised peripheral blood. Receptors originate from a human donor in a cohort sampled during active COVID-19. The CDR3 runs from the conserved cysteine through the conserved F or W.

v_gene: TRBV25-1
j_gene: TRBJ2-7
CDR3aa: CASSESSGGPFSYEQYF

v_gene: TRBV2
j_gene: TRBJ2-2
CDR3aa: CASRRQGGDTGELFF

v_gene: TRBV19
j_gene: TRBJ1-2
CDR3aa: CASSIDRTVFPYGYTF

v_gene: TRBV2
j_gene: TRBJ2-7
CDR3aa: CASKEDRVNYEQYF

v_gene: TRBV29-1
j_gene: TRBJ1-1
CDR3aa: CSVTTGRTEAFF

v_gene: TRBV7-2
j_gene: TRBJ1-2
CDR3aa: CASSFRQENGYTF

v_gene: TRBV5-8
j_gene: TRBJ1-4
CDR3aa: CASSPPQGTDNEKLFF

v_gene: TRBV7-9
j_gene: TRBJ1-1
CDR3aa: CASSLQRTGNTEAFF

v_gene: TRBV7-9
j_gene: TRBJ2-2
CDR3aa: CASSLGGLFGELFF

v_gene: TRBV6-5
j_gene: TRBJ1-1
CDR3aa: CASSYPGGREAFF

v_gene: TRBV6-2/TRBV6-3
j_gene: TRBJ2-7
CDR3aa: CASSQTGVSYEQYF

v_gene: TRBV4-3
j_gene: TRBJ1-4
CDR3aa: CASSRGDSNEKLFF

v_gene: TRBV5-1
j_gene: TRBJ2-6
CDR3aa: CASSRGGATGANVLTF

v_gene: TRBV9
j_gene: TRBJ1-1
CDR3aa: CASSEGVWNTEAFF

v_gene: TRBV5-1
j_gene: TRBJ2-7
CDR3aa: CASSLELDSPYEQYF

v_gene: TRBV30
j_gene: TRBJ2-5
CDR3aa: CAWSTIAVEGTQYF

v_gene: TRBV7-8
j_gene: TRBJ1-6
CDR3aa: CASSLAQGSNSPLHF

v_gene: TRBV7-2
j_gene: TRBJ1-5
CDR3aa: CASSTGTGGLWPQHF

v_gene: TRBV6-5
j_gene: TRBJ2-5
CDR3aa: CASLHDIQETQYF

v_gene: TRBV11-2
j_gene: TRBJ2-3
CDR3aa: CASSFLGAGTDTQYF

v_gene: TRBV5-1
j_gene: TRBJ1-1
CDR3aa: CASSFIRGGVSSSEAFF

v_gene: TRBV7-6
j_gene: TRBJ1-4
CDR3aa: CASSPSNTGTEKLFF